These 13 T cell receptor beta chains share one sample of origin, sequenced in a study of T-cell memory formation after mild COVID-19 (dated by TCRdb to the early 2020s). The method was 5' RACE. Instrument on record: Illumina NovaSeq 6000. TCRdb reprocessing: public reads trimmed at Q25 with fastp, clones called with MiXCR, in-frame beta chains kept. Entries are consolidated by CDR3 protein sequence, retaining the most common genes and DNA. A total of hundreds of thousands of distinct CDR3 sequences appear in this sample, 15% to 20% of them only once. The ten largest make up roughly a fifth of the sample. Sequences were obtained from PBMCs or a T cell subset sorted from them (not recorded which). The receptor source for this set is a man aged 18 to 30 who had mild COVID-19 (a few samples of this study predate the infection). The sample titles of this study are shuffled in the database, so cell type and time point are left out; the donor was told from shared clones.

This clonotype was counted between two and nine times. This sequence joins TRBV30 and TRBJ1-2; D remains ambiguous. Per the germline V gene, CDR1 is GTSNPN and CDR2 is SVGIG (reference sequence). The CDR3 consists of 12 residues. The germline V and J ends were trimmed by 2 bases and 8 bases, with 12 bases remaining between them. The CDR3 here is CAWSLGRRGYTF. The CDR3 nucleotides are TGTGCCTGGAGTCTAGGGCGCCGGGGCTACACCTTC.

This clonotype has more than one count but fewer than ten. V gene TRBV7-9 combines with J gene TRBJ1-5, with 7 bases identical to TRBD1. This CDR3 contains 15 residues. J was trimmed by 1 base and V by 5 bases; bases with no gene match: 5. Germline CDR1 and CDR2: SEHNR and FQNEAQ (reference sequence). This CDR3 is CASSVTGRSNQPQHF. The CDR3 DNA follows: TGTGCCAGCAGCGTGACAGGGAGGAGCAATCAGCCCCAGCATTTT.

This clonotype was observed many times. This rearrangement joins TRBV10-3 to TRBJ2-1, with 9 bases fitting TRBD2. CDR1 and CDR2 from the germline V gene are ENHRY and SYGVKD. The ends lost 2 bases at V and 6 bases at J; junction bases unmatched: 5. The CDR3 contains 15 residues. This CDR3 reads CAISEQAGGSNEQFF. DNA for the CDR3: TGTGCCATCAGTGAGCAAGCGGGGGGCAGCAATGAGCAGTTCTTC.

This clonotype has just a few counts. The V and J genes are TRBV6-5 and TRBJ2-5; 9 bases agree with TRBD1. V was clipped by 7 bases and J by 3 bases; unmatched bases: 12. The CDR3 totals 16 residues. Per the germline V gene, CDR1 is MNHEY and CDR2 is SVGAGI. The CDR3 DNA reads TGTGCCAGCACCCGAGGACAGGGGATTTGGAAAGAGACCCAGTACTTC. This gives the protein CASTRGQGIWKETQYF.

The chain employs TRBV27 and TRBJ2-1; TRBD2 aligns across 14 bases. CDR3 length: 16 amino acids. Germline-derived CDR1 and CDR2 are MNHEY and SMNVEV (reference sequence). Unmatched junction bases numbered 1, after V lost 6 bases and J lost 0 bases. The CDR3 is CASRGLAGVSYNEQFF. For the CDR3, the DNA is TGTGCCAGCAGGGGACTAGCGGGGGTCTCCTACAATGAGCAGTTCTTC.

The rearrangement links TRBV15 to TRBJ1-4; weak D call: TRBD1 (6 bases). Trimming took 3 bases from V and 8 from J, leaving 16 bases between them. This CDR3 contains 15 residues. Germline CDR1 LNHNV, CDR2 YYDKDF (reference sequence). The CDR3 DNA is TGTGCCACCAGCAGCTACAGGGCGGAGGGGGAAAAACTGTTTTTT. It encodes CATSSYRAEGEKLFF.

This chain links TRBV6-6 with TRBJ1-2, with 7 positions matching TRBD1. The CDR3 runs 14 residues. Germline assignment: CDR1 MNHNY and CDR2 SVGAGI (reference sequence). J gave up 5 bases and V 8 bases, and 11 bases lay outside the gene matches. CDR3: CASARDSSAYGYTF. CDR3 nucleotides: TGTGCCAGCGCGAGGGACAGCTCCGCTTATGGCTACACCTTC.

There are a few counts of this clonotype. CDR3 sequence reads: CASSPGRGATGELFF. CDR3 nucleotides: TGCGCCAGCAGCCCTGGCCGAGGTGCCACCGGGGAGCTGTTTTTT. This chain links TRBV5-1 with TRBJ2-2; D gene uncertain. This CDR3 contains 15 residues. Trimming removed 4 bases from V and 4 bases from J, with 14 bases in between. Per germline, CDR1 SGHRS and CDR2 YFSETQ.

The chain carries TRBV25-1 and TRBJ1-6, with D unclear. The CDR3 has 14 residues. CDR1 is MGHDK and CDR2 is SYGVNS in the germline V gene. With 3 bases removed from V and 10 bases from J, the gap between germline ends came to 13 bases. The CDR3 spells CASSDMPSNSPLHF. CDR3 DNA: TGTGCCAGCAGTGATATGCCTTCCAACTCACCCCTCCACTTT.

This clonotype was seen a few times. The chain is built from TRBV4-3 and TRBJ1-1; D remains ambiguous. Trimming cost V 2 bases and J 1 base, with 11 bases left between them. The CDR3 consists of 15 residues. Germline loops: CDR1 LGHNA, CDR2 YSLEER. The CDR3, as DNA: TGCGCCAGCAGCCAATTTGGCCGGTCGAACACTGAAGCTTTCTTT. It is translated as CASSQFGRSNTEAFF.

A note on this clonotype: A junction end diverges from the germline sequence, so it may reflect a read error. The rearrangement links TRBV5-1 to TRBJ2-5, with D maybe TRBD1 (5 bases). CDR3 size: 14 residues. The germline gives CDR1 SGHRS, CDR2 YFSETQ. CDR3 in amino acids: CASSFSAGQETKYF. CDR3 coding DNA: TGCGCCAGCAGCTTTTCGGCAGGGCAAGAGACCAAGTACTTC.

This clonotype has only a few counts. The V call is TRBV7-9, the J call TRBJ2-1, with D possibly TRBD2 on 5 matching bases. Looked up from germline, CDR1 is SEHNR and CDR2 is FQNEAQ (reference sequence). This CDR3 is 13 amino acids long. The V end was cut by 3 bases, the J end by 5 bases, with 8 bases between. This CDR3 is CASSLGADNEQFF. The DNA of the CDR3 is TGTGCCAGCAGCTTGGGAGCGGACAATGAGCAGTTCTTC.

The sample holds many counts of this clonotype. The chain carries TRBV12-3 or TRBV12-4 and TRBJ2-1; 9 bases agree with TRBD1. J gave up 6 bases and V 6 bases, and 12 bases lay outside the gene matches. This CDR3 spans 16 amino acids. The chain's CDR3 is CASSSTGGWVRNEQFF. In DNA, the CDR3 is TGTGCCAGCAGCTCGACAGGGGGTTGGGTACGCAATGAGCAGTTCTTC.